The TCR beta chain under discussion was sequenced for a study of T cell repertoires and Cas9 in healthy adults. TCRdb's table, derived via immunoSEQ multiplex PCR, lists solely in-frame clones and lacks some. In the table there are more than 20,000 clones, 85% to 95% of which are singletons. The clonotype was recovered from a human donor in good health. Input material: CD4+ effector T cells (CD127+, CD25-, CD137-, CD154-) from PBMCs; culture status not recorded.

The CDR3 here is CASSPPGGLSGNTIYF. The CDR3 region has the DNA TGTGCCAGCAGCCCCCCAGGGGGCCTCTCTGGAAACACCATATATTTT. The chain couples TRBV7-2 to TRBJ1-3; 8 nucleotides align to TRBD1. The trim removed 5 bases at V and 0 bases at J, leaving 6 bases unmatched. The CDR3 covers 16 residues. Per the germline V gene, CDR1 is SGHTA and CDR2 is FQGNSA.